The source of this T cell receptor (beta chain) is a study of blood T cell repertoires in COVID-19. V lost 3 bases and J lost 4, with 7 bases in between. The V gene's germline CDR1 is SNHLY and CDR2 FYNNEI. The CDR3 consists of 13 residues. Original data processing: For nucleated cells, counts were estimated from reference gene primer amplification. Assay: immunoSEQ multiplex PCR; the TCRdb copy retains only in-frame clones and omits some. V and J calls and clone size follow that table, whereas D and trimming were derived from the DNA. Counted here are about 73,000 clones, approximately 83% occurring once; the ten biggest clones make up around 4%.

The rearrangement links TRBV2 to TRBJ1-5; maybe TRBD1 (5 bases). This sequence was found in a woman in her sixties with acute or convalescent COVID-19. Sequencing was carried out using peripheral blood. CDR3 nucleotides: TGTGCCAGCAGTGACAGGGAAAATCAGCCCCAGCATTTT. The encoded protein is CASSDRENQPQHF.